This TCR beta chain was profiled in a study of shared clonotypes between healthy human individuals. Regarding this clone: As yet, its antigen is unknown.

General study results and limits: The study found about 5.1% of naive CD4 clonotypes shared across a few donors.

The table came from immunoSEQ multiplex PCR; TCRdb's copy has only in-frame clones and leaves some out. The top ten hold 0.14% of the sample, which has a few million clones, just over 90% seen once. CDR3 size: 16 residues. The sequence was obtained from a man aged 18 to 30 in good health. The sequencing sample was made of naive CD4+ T cells sorted from blood. Subset given: CD45RA+ positively selected. The chain joins TRBV21-1 to TRBJ1-4; the D segment call TRBD1 is taken from the table without a DNA check. TRBV21-1 is annotated as a pseudogene. Here the CDR3 reads CASSKNDNPTNEKLFF. CDR3 DNA sequence: TGTGCCAGCAGCAAAAACGACAATCCAACTAATGAAAAACTGTTTTTT.